This TCR beta chain appears in the sequencing data of a study of T cell responses to AZD1222 COVID-19 vaccine. Overall study results and limits: Dominant at 160-218 and 743-854, vaccine-associated CD4 TCRs also spanned spike.

Measured with immunoSEQ multiplex PCR; TCRdb has only the in-frame clones, and not every one. The sample records roughly 180,000 clones, roughly nine tenths being singletons. This clone was recorded once. Antigen specificity is unknown. The sample was peripheral blood, taken 28 days after the second AZD1222 dose. The clonotype was recovered from an adult who received the AZD1222 COVID-19 vaccine.

The CDR3 DNA reads TGCGCCAGCAGCACCGCGGGGAGGTCGGGATCACCCCTCCACTTT. Protein sequence: CASSTAGRSGSPLHF. The V call is TRBV5-1, the J call TRBJ1-6; no clear D. The V end lost 4 bases, the J end lost 10 bases, and 18 bases lay between the germline ends. This CDR3 has 15 amino acids. Germline CDR1 reads SGHRS; CDR2 reads YFSETQ.